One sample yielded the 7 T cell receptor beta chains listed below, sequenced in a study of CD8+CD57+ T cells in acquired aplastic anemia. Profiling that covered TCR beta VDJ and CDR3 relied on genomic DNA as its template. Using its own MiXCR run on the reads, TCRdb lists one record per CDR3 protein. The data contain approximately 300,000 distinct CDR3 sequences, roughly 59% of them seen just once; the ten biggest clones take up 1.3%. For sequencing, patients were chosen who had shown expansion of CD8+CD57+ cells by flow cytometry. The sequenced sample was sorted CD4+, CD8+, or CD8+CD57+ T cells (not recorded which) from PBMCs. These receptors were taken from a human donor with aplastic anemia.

This chain's CDR3 is CAITPGSPYEQYF. The CDR3 bases are TGTGCCATCACCCCGGGATCCCCCTACGAGCAGTACTTC. V usage is TRBV10-3 and J usage is TRBJ2-7, with D tentatively TRBD2 (5 bases). CDR3 length equals 13 residues. V was trimmed by 7 bases and J by 2 bases, leaving 12 bases between them. CDR1 is ENHRY and CDR2 is SYGVKD in the germline V gene.

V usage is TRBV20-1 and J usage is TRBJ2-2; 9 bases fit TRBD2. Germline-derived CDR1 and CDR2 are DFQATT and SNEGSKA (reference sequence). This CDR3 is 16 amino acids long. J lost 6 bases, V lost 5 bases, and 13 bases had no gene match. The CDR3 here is CSAPPFGLARPGELFF. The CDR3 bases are TGCAGTGCTCCACCTTTTGGACTAGCGAGACCCGGGGAGCTGTTTTTT.

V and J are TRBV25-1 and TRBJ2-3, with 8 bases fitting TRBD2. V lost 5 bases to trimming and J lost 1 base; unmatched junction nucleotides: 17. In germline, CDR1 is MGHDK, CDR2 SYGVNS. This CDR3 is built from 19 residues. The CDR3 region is CASSLMVAGGEGGTDTQYF. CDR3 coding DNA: TGTGCCAGCAGTTTAATGGTGGCGGGAGGAGAGGGAGGCACAGATACGCAGTATTTT.

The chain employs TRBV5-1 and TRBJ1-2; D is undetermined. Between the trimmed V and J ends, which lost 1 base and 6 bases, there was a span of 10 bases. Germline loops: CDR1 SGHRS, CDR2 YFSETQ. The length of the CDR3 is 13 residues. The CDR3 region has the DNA TGCGCCAGCAGCTTGTCGGAGGGTGATGGCTACACCTTC. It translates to CASSLSEGDGYTF.

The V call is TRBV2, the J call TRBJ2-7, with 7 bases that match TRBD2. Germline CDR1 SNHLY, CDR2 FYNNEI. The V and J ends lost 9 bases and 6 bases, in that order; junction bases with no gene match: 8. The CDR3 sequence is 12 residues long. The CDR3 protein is CARGLGGGEQYF. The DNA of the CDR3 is TGTGCCAGGGGCTTGGGGGGGGGCGAGCAGTACTTC.

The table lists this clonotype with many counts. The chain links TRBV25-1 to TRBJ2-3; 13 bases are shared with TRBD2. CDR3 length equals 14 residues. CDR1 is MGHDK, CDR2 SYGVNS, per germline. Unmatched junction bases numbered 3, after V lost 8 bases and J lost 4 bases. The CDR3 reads CASLTSGGSDTQYF. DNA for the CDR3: TGTGCCAGCTTGACTAGCGGGGGGTCAGATACGCAGTATTTT.

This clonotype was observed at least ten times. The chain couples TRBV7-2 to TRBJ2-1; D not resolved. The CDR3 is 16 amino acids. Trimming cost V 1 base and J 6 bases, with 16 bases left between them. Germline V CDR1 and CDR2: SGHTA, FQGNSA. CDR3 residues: CASSLEATIIFNEQFF. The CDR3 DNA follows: TGTGCCAGCAGCTTAGAGGCTACGATAATATTCAATGAGCAGTTCTTC.